This TCR beta chain was captured in a study of blood T cells in healthy people across ages. Points from the study as a whole: In these data, TCR beta diversity tracked strongly with naive T cell percentage.

About this clonotype: Its specificity is unknown.

CDR3 size: 16 residues. Trimming left V 1 base short and J 5 bases short, with 16 bases between. Germline V lookup: CDR1 SGHRS, CDR2 YFSETQ. Per sample, extraction of total RNA gave at least 6 micrograms in every case. A second 7 to 11 cycle PCR used barcoded and J-beta primers. The template-switch adaptor, which had 12 random nucleotides, put a tag on each cDNA molecule. TCRdb re-analysed the 5' RACE reads in MiXCR, keeping a single row per CDR3 protein. The table has roughly 500,000 distinct CDR3 sequences, about 25% seen once. This clonotype originated in a woman between 70 and 85 years old in good health. Input material: blood. The chain employs TRBV5-1 and TRBJ2-1; D may be TRBD2 (6 bases). The CDR3 DNA reads TGCGCCAGCAGCTTGAATTACGGGGGAATCGACAATGAGCAGTTCTTC. Its protein product is CASSLNYGGIDNEQFF. Full variable domain (outside the CDR3, taken from reference TRBV5-1 and TRBJ2-1): KAGVTQTPRYLIKTRGQQVTLSCSPISGHRSVSWYQQTPGQGLQFLFEYFSETQRNKGNFPGRFSGRQFSNSRSEMNVSTLELGDSALYLCASSLNYGGIDNEQFFGPGTRLTVL.